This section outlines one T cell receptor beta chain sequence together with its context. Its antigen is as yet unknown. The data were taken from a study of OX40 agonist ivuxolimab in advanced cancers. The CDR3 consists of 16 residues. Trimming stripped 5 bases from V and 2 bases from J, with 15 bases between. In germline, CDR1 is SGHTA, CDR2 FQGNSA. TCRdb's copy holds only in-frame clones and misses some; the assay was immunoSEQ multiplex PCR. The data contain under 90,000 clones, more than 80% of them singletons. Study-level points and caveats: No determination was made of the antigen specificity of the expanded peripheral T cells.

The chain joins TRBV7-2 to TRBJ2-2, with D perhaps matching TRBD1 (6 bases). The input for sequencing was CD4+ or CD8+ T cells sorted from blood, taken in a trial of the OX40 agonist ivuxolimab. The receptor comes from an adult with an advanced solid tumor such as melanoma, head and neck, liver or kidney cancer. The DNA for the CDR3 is TGTGCCAGCAGCCTACAGGGACCTTTAAACACCGGGGAGCTGTTTTTT. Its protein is CASSLQGPLNTGELFF.